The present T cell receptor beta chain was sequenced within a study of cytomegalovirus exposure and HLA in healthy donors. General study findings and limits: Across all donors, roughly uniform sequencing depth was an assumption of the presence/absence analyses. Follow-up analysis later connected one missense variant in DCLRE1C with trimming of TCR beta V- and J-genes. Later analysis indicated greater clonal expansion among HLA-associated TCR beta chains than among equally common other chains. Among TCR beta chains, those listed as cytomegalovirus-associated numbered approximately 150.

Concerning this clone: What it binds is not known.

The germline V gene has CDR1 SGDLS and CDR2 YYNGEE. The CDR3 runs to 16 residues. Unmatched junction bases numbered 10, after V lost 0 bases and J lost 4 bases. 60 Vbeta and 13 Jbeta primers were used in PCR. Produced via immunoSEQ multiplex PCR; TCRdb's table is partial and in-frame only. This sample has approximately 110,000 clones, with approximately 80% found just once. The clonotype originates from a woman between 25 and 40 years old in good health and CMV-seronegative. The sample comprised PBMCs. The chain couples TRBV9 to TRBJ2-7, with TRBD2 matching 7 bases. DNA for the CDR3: TGTGCCAGCAGCGTAGCTACGAGCGGGATGAGGTACGAGCAGTACTTC. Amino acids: CASSVATSGMRYEQYF.